This TCR beta chain is drawn from a study of T cell responses to AZD1222 COVID-19 vaccine. Turning to the study itself: Second doses at about 4 or about 12 weeks were pooled. Regarding the study as a whole: There were repertoire samples only from the period after the peak T cell response. The sample set comprised mostly white British donors with more females, and clonal diversity was possibly underestimated.

Assay used: immunoSEQ multiplex PCR; TCRdb lists only in-frame clones, some missing. The table lists around 91,000 clones, roughly 90% of them singletons, with about 19% in the top ten. The CDR3 contains 13 residues. Trimming removed 4 bases at V and 4 bases at J, with 7 bases between. Germline V gives CDR1 SNHLY, CDR2 FYNNEI. This clone was detected a few times. The antigen is not known. V usage is TRBV2 and J usage is TRBJ2-2; D not certain. The material was peripheral blood, obtained on day 0 of AZD1222 vaccination. The source of this sequence is an adult in good health. CDR3 in amino acids: CASSGQSTGELFF. The DNA for the CDR3 is TGTGCCAGCAGTGGTCAGTCCACCGGGGAGCTGTTTTTT.